One sample yielded the 8 T cell receptor beta chains listed below, sequenced in a study of blood T cell repertoires in COVID-19. The method was immunoSEQ multiplex PCR; TCRdb's version includes in-frame clones alone and lacks a portion of them. The sample lists fewer than 250,000 clones; 83% were seen once. Sequencing was carried out using peripheral blood. These receptors were obtained from a woman in her thirties or forties with active or convalescent COVID-19.

The CDR3 is CASSLEQEADRDSLGTEAFF. The CDR3 DNA is TGTGCCAGCAGCTTAGAGCAGGAGGCGGACAGGGATTCTCTTGGCACTGAAGCTTTCTTT. This chain connects TRBV11-2 to TRBJ1-1, with 8 nucleotides matching TRBD1. Losses at the gene ends were 0 bases for V and 4 bases for J; bases not matched to a gene: 19. The V gene's germline CDR1 is SGHAT and CDR2 FQNNGV. The CDR3 contains 20 residues.

This clone has just one count. The chain has TRBV19 and TRBJ2-1, with D possibly TRBD1 on 5 matching bases. Trimming left V 5 bases short and J 4 bases short, with 12 bases between. Germline V gene sequence: CDR1 LNHDA, CDR2 SQIVND (reference sequence). The length of the CDR3 is 14 residues. The CDR3 DNA follows: TGTGCCAGTAGTTGGCAGGGCACTTACAATGAGCAGTTCTTC. Translating it yields CASSWQGTYNEQFF.

The rearrangement uses TRBV7-2 and TRBJ2-3; TRBD2 agrees at 11 bases. V trimming: 6 bases; J trimming: 5 bases; junction bases outside the gene matches: 10. From germline, CDR1 is SGHTA and CDR2 FQGNSA. CDR3 size: 16 residues. This chain's CDR3 is CASSFSGRATKDTQYF. The CDR3 coding sequence is TGTGCCAGCAGTTTTAGCGGGAGGGCCACGAAAGATACGCAGTATTTT.

This clone was observed a few times. The chain employs TRBV6-2 or TRBV6-3 and TRBJ2-1; TRBD1 is a possible D gene (5 bases). V was cut by 2 bases and J by 4 bases, with 6 bases left in between. Per germline, CDR1 MNHEY and CDR2 SVGEGT. The CDR3 is made up of 13 amino acids. CDR3 region: CASSYDSYNEQFF. CDR3 coding DNA: TGTGCCAGCAGTTACGACAGTTACAATGAGCAGTTCTTC.

This clone was counted a single time. The rearrangement joins TRBV5-1 to TRBJ2-7; perhaps TRBD1 as D (6 bases). Germline V CDR1 and CDR2: SGHRS, YFSETQ. The length of the CDR3 is 14 residues. V was pared by 4 bases and J by 2 bases, with 13 bases between. CDR3 sequence reads: CASSMATGAYEQYF. Here the CDR3 DNA reads TGCGCCAGCAGCATGGCGACAGGTGCCTACGAGCAGTACTTC.

The V call is TRBV20-1, the J call TRBJ2-3; D remains ambiguous. This CDR3 has 11 residues. Trimming cost V 5 bases and J 3 bases, with 6 bases left between them. From germline, CDR1 is DFQATT and CDR2 SNEGSKA (reference sequence). CDR3 coding DNA: TGCAGTGCTCCCTTAACAGATACGCAGTATTTT. Its translation is CSAPLTDTQYF.

The chain employs TRBV11-3 and TRBJ2-1, with D hard to call. V lost 1 base and J 5 bases, leaving 15 bases between the germline ends. This CDR3 is built from 16 residues. Germline CDR1 and CDR2: SGHNT and YENEEA. The CDR3 DNA follows: TGTGCCAGCAGCTTAGGGTTTGGCGGCGGCCACAATGAGCAGTTCTTC. Translated, it gives CASSLGFGGGHNEQFF.

This chain's CDR3 is CASSRYRGENTGELFF. The CDR3 coding sequence is TGTGCCAGCAGCCGATACAGGGGGGAGAACACCGGGGAGCTGTTTTTT. This chain connects TRBV3-1 (or the pseudogene TRBV3-2) to TRBJ2-2; 8 positions match TRBD1. The CDR3 runs to 16 residues. Trimming removed 4 bases from V and 1 base from J; junction bases left unmatched: 5. Per the germline V gene, CDR1 is LGHDT and CDR2 is YNNKEL (reference sequence).